Following are 17 T cell receptor beta chains from one sample sequenced in a study of T cell changes during pregnancy in multiple sclerosis. Some clones are missing from TCRdb's copy, which holds only in-frame ones; the method was immunoSEQ multiplex PCR. Of some 30,000 clones listed, about 90% were seen once; the top ten hold 8.3%. Here the sequenced sample was CD8+ T cells from peripheral blood mononuclear cells, taken in the second trimester of pregnancy. These receptors were obtained from a female donor with multiple sclerosis, enrolled in a pregnancy study.

The chain joins TRBV7-8 to TRBJ1-2, with D perhaps TRBD1 (5 bases). This CDR3 has 13 amino acids. Per germline, CDR1 SGHVS and CDR2 FQNEAQ. V lost 1 base and J 6 bases, leaving 9 bases between the germline ends. CDR3 region: CASSLGRVDGYTF. DNA of the CDR3: TGTGCCAGCAGCTTAGGCAGGGTTGATGGCTACACCTTC.

Written as DNA, the CDR3 is TGTGCCAGCAGCTCACAGGGGGGGGATGAGCAGTTCTTC. This codes for CASSSQGGDEQFF. The chain couples TRBV7-8 to TRBJ2-1, with a tentative D call TRBD1 (8 bases). Germline V CDR1 and CDR2: SGHVS, FQNEAQ. This CDR3 region has 13 residues. Trimming left V 4 bases short and J 8 bases short, with 12 bases between.

The V gene is TRBV7-2, the J gene TRBJ1-1; 11 nucleotides align to TRBD1. Trimming took 5 bases from V and 5 from J; bases not matched to a gene: 10. The CDR3 loop spans 16 amino acids. Per germline, CDR1 SGHTA and CDR2 FQGNSA. As DNA, the CDR3 is TGTGCCAGCAGCCCCCGGACAGGGGGCTTGTGGACTGAAGCTTTCTTT. This sequence encodes CASSPRTGGLWTEAFF.

This clone came up once. The chain carries TRBV19 and TRBJ1-2; TRBD1 might be the D (6 bases). Germline lookup yields CDR1 LNHDA and CDR2 SQIVND (reference sequence). The V end lost 6 bases, the J end lost 7 bases, and 18 bases lay between the germline ends. The CDR3 totals 14 residues. DNA for the CDR3: TGTGCCAGTAGCGGGAAGGAATACAGGGCTGGCTACACCTTC. Translated: CASSGKEYRAGYTF.

This chain joins TRBV19 and TRBJ1-3; TRBD1 matches 9 bases. The CDR3 loop spans 16 amino acids. CDR1 and CDR2 from the germline V gene are LNHDA and SQIVND (reference sequence). Trimming removed 8 bases from V and 2 bases from J; junction bases left unmatched: 10. The CDR3 bases are TGTGCCAGTTTTTCACAGGGGGCTTCTACTGGAAACACCATATATTTT. Translation: CASFSQGASTGNTIYF. The full variable domain, with the rest looked up from reference TRBV19 and TRBJ1-3, is DGGITQSPKYLFRKEGQNVTLSCEQNLNHDAMYWYRQDPGQGLRLIYYSQIVNDFQKGDIAEGYSVSREKKESFPLTVTSAQKNPTAFYLCASFSQGASTGNTIYFGEGSWLTVV.

The V and J genes are TRBV5-6 and TRBJ2-5; 8 nucleotides line up with TRBD1. Germline loops: CDR1 SGHDT, CDR2 YYEEEE. Losses at the gene ends were 2 bases for V and 1 base for J; bases not matched to a gene: 4. The CDR3 has 15 amino acids. The CDR3 protein is CASSLGDRTQETQYF. CDR3 sequence (DNA): TGTGCCAGCAGCTTAGGGGACAGGACCCAAGAGACCCAGTACTTC.

The V and J genes are TRBV27 and TRBJ2-7, with D hard to call. Trimming shortened V by 5 bases and J by 2 bases, and 19 bases separated the two germline ends. Germline loops: CDR1 MNHEY, CDR2 SMNVEV (reference sequence). CDR3 length: 16 amino acids. The CDR3 sequence is CASSTETSTSPYEQYF. In DNA form, the CDR3 reads TGTGCCAGCAGTACTGAGACTTCCACCTCACCCTACGAGCAGTACTTC.

The CDR3 nucleotides read TGTGCCAGCAGGATAATGGGGACTGGGAACACTGAAGCTTTCTTT. Residues: CASRIMGTGNTEAFF. The rearrangement joins TRBV7-9 to TRBJ1-1, with a possible D match to TRBD1 (5 bases). Germline V gives CDR1 SEHNR, CDR2 FQNEAQ (reference sequence). V was pared by 6 bases and J by 1 base, with 15 bases between. There are 15 residues in the CDR3.

This clone was counted between two and nine times. The V call is TRBV13, the J call TRBJ1-1; D not certain. The CDR3 loop spans 14 amino acids. Deletions cut 1 base from V and 4 bases from J, with 10 bases between. Germline lookup yields CDR1 PRHDT and CDR2 FYEKMQ (reference sequence). This CDR3 reads CASSLEPGITEAFF. Here the CDR3 DNA reads TGTGCCAGCAGCTTAGAGCCCGGGATCACTGAAGCTTTCTTT.

J is TRBJ1-1 and V is TRBV6-5; D gene uncertain. The germline V gene has CDR1 MNHEY and CDR2 SVGAGI. There are 15 residues in the CDR3. Trimming stripped 6 bases from V and 0 bases from J, with 14 bases between. CDR3 loop: CASRVTIHLNTEAFF. The CDR3 DNA is TGTGCCAGCAGGGTCACAATCCACCTGAACACTGAAGCTTTCTTT.

This chain links TRBV9 with TRBJ1-4; D uncertain. CDR3 length: 14 residues. The germline gives CDR1 SGDLS, CDR2 YYNGEE. Trimming took off 3 bases at V and 11 bases at J, with 17 bases between the two ends. The CDR3 reads CASSAGSPDSKLFF. In nucleotides, the CDR3 is TGTGCCAGCAGCGCGGGGAGCCCGGACTCCAAACTGTTTTTT. The full variable domain, its missing parts supplied by reference TRBV9 and TRBJ1-4, is DSGVTQTPKHLITATGQRVTLRCSPRSGDLSVYWYQQSLDQGLQFLIQYYNGEERAKGNILERFSAQQFPDLHSELNLSSLELGDSALYFCASSAGSPDSKLFFGSGTQLSVL.

This chain links TRBV10-3 with TRBJ1-5; D gene unclear. Germline assignment: CDR1 ENHRY and CDR2 SYGVKD. The length of the CDR3 is 13 residues. Trimming removed 9 bases at V and 0 bases at J, with 9 bases between. Here the CDR3 reads CAISPDSNQPQHF. As DNA, the CDR3 is TGTGCCATTTCTCCAGATAGCAATCAGCCCCAGCATTTT.

V gene TRBV7-9 combines with J gene TRBJ1-4; TRBD1 is a possible D gene (5 bases). V was trimmed by 2 bases and J by 5 bases, leaving 18 bases between them. The CDR3 runs to 17 residues. Germline loops: CDR1 SEHNR, CDR2 FQNEAQ (reference sequence). Written as DNA, the CDR3 is TGTGCCAGCAGCTTATTAAGCCTGGGGCTGCTAAATGAAAAACTGTTTTTT. It translates to CASSLLSLGLLNEKLFF.

V is TRBV7-9 and J is TRBJ1-1, with D possibly TRBD1 on 6 matching bases. Looked up from germline, CDR1 is SEHNR and CDR2 is FQNEAQ (reference sequence). The V and J ends lost 7 bases and 0 bases respectively, with 15 bases between them. The CDR3 sequence is 15 residues long. CDR3 in DNA: TGTGCCAGCAATTTTCAGGGGAAGGTGAACACTGAAGCTTTCTTT. Encoded protein: CASNFQGKVNTEAFF.

V and J are TRBV6-5 and TRBJ2-5; tentatively, D is TRBD1 (6 bases). Germline V gives CDR1 MNHEY, CDR2 SVGAGI. Trimming took 5 bases from V and 1 from J, leaving 11 bases between them. The CDR3 has 14 residues. CDR3 amino acids: CASSLQGSQETQYF. In DNA form, the CDR3 reads TGTGCCAGCAGTCTACAGGGATCCCAAGAGACCCAGTACTTC.

This clone was seen a single time. The CDR3 bases are TGTGCCAGCAGTGAATTTAGGTCAGGCTATAGCAATCAGCCCCAGCATTTT. This translates into CASSEFRSGYSNQPQHF. The chain links TRBV2 to TRBJ1-5; the D is unclear. Trimming pared 2 bases from V and 0 bases from J, leaving 14 bases between. This CDR3 has 17 amino acids. The V gene's germline CDR1 is SNHLY and CDR2 FYNNEI.

This chain connects TRBV7-3 to TRBJ1-5; 9 nucleotides line up with TRBD1. The CDR3 contains 13 residues. The germline V gene encodes CDR1 SGHTA and CDR2 FQGTGA. The ends lost 5 bases at V and 5 bases at J; junction bases unmatched: 1. CDR3 nucleotides: TGTGCCAGCAGCCGGGACAGGGATCAGCCCCAGCATTTT. Translated: CASSRDRDQPQHF. Drawing the rest from reference TRBV7-3 and TRBJ1-5, the complete variable domain is GAGVSQTPSNKVTEKGKYVELRCDPISGHTALYWYRQSLGQGPEFLIYFQGTGAADDSGLPNDRFFAVRPEGSVSTLKIQRTERGDSAVYLCASSRDRDQPQHFGDGTRLSIL.